The rows below give T cell receptor beta chains drawn from one sample of a study of blood T cell repertoires in COVID-19. The method was immunoSEQ multiplex PCR; TCRdb's version includes in-frame clones alone and lacks a portion of them. The sample carries some 50,000 clones, 87% recorded once. The specimen was peripheral blood. These receptors originate from a human donor in a cohort sampled during active COVID-19. Both conserved end residues are part of each CDR3. Fields, in order: D gene, clone size, V gene, J gene, CDR3 length, CDR3 DNA, CDR3 protein. A D gene is named only where the DNA matches it firmly. A row's size may be missing; if present it is once, few, many or a size class.

>.|few|TRBV19|TRBJ2-7|15
TGTGCCAGTAGTATAGATTCAGGGCCGATCTACGAGCAGTACTTC
CASSIDSGPIYEQYF
>.|once|TRBV19|TRBJ2-5|13
TGTGCCAGTAGTATTTTGGCAGAAGAGACCCAGTACTTC
CASSILAEETQYF
>.|once|TRBV9|TRBJ2-7|13
TGTGCCAGCAGCGGCTTCGACAACTACGAGCAGTACTTC
CASSGFDNYEQYF
>TRBD1|few|TRBV12-5|TRBJ2-7|12
TGTGCTAGTGGTTTGGGACAGGGGGAGCAGTACTTC
CASGLGQGEQYF
>.|.|TRBV4-1|TRBJ2-7|15
TGCGCCAGCAGCCAAGATACGGGACTCTCCTACGAGCAGTACTTC
CASSQDTGLSYEQYF
>.|.|TRBV28|TRBJ1-6|14
TGTGCCAGCAGTTTGGACACCTATAATTCACCCCTCCACTTT
CASSLDTYNSPLHF
>.|.|TRBV5-1|TRBJ2-7|15
TGCGCCAGCAGCTGGGAGCCAGACACGCACTACGAGCAGTACTTC
CASSWEPDTHYEQYF
>TRBD2|.|TRBV11-1|TRBJ2-7|16
TGTGCCAGCAGCCATCGAGGGACTAGCGTGACCTACGAGCAGTACTTC
CASSHRGTSVTYEQYF
>.|.|TRBV5-5|TRBJ2-7|12
TGTGCCAGCAGCTTGACTAGCTACGAGCAGTACTTC
CASSLTSYEQYF
>TRBD1|few|TRBV7-2|TRBJ1-4|14
TGTGCCAGCAGCTTAGGCACAGGGGTGAGGGAACTGTTTTTT
CASSLGTGVRELFF
>.|once|TRBV5-6|TRBJ2-1|18
TGTGCCAGCAGCAGCAGGGGTGGTAATTTACGATCGTACAATGAGCAGTTCTTC
CASSSRGGNLRSYNEQFF
>TRBD2|.|TRBV9|TRBJ2-3|16
TGTGCCAGCAGCCCCTCGGGGGGGCGAAACACAGATACGCAGTATTTT
CASSPSGGRNTDTQYF
>.|few|TRBV15|TRBJ1-5|16
TGTGCCACCAGCAGCGACCGGGACTCCCGGGTTCAGCCCCAGCATTTT
CATSSDRDSRVQPQHF
>TRBD1|.|TRBV7-2|TRBJ1-1|14
TGTGCCAGCAGCCCATGGACAGGGGGCTTTGAAGCTTTCTTT
CASSPWTGGFEAFF
>.|many|TRBV6-5|TRBJ2-1|15
TGTGCCAGCAGTTCACATGAGGGGGCCTACAATGAGCAGTTCTTC
CASSSHEGAYNEQFF
>.|.|TRBV12-5|TRBJ2-7|11
TGTGCTAGTGGAACTAACTACGAGCAGTACTTC
CASGTNYEQYF
>.|.|TRBV7-8|TRBJ2-7|17
TGTGCCAGCAGCTTAAGGAGCCGCGGATCCACATCCTACGAGCAGTACTTC
CASSLRSRGSTSYEQYF
>.|.|TRBV20-1|TRBJ1-2|12
TGCAGTGCTAGTGTCAGGGGTTTAGGCTACACCTTC
CSASVRGLGYTF
>TRBD1|.|TRBV28|TRBJ1-5|17
TGTGCCAGCAGTTCCTCCAGGGGGTTAATCGGCAATCAGCCCCAGCATTTT
CASSSSRGLIGNQPQHF
>.|.|TRBV30|TRBJ1-3|13
TGTGCCTCACTAAGGGAGTTCAGAAACACCATATATTTT
CASLREFRNTIYF
>.|.|TRBV7-8|TRBJ1-1|16
TGTGCCAGCAGCTTAATGAGGGCAGGGGTAAACACTGAAGCTTTCTTT
CASSLMRAGVNTEAFF
>.|.|TRBV7-9|TRBJ2-7|13
TGTGCCAGCAGCGATCTAGCATCCTACGAGCAGTACTTC
CASSDLASYEQYF
>TRBD2|.|TRBV27|TRBJ2-7|16
TGTGCCAGCAGTTATGGACTAGCGGGAGGGCTCTACGAGCAGTACTTC
CASSYGLAGGLYEQYF
>.|.|TRBV18|TRBJ1-1|17
TGTGCCAGCTCACCACCGTCCCCGGGTACCAAGAACACTGAAGCTTTCTTT
CASSPPSPGTKNTEAFF
>.|.|TRBV11-3|TRBJ2-3|12
TGTGCCAGCAGCGCGCGGGGAGATACGCAGTATTTT
CASSARGDTQYF
>TRBD1|.|TRBV5-4|TRBJ1-1|13
TGTGCCAGCAGCAGCAGGGGGCAGGTTGAAGCTTTCTTT
CASSSRGQVEAFF
>.|.|TRBV27|TRBJ2-3|15
TGTGCCAGCAGTTTATCGGGACTCCTGCTCTATACGCAGTATTTT
CASSLSGLLLYTQYF
>TRBD1|.|TRBV27|TRBJ2-7|14
TGTGCCAGCAGTCCCCGGACAGGGGGGAGCGAGCAGTACTTC
CASSPRTGGSEQYF
>.|.|TRBV5-1|TRBJ2-3|15
TGCGCCAGCAGCTTGGTCGCGGGAAGCACAGATACGCAGTATTTT
CASSLVAGSTDTQYF